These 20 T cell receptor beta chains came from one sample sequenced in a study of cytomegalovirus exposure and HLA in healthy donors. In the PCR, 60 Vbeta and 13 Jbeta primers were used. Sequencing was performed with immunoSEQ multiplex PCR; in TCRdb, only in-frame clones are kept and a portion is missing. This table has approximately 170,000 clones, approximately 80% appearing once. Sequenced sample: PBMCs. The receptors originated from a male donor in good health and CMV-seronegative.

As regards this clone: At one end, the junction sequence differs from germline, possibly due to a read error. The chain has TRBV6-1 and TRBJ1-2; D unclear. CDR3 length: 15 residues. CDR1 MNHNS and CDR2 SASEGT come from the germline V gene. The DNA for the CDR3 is TGTGCCAGCAGTGAAGTCCAGGCGAATAACTTTGGCTACACCTTC. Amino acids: CASSEVQANNFGYTF.

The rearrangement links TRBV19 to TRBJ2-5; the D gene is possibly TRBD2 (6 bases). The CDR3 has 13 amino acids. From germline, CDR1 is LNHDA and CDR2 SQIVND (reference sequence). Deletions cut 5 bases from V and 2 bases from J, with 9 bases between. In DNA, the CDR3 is TGTGCCAGTAGTGGGGGGAGTCAAGAGACCCAGTACTTC. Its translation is CASSGGSQETQYF.

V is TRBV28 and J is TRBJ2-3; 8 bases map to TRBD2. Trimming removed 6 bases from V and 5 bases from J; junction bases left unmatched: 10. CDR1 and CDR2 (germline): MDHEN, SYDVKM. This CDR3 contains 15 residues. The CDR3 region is CASRGTGLAGDTQYF. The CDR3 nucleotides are TGTGCCAGCAGGGGAACAGGGCTAGCGGGAGATACGCAGTATTTT.

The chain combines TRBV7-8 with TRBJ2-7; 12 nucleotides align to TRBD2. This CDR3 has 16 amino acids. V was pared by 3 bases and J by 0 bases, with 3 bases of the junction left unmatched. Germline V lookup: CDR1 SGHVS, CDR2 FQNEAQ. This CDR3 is CASSFGLAGTSYEQYF. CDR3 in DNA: TGTGCCAGCAGCTTCGGACTAGCGGGGACCTCCTACGAGCAGTACTTC.

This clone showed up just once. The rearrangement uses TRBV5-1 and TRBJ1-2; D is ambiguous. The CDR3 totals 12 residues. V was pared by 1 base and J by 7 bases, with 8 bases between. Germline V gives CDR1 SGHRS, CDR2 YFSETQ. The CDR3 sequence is CASSLYRSGYTF. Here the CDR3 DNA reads TGCGCCAGCAGCTTGTATCGGAGTGGCTACACCTTC.

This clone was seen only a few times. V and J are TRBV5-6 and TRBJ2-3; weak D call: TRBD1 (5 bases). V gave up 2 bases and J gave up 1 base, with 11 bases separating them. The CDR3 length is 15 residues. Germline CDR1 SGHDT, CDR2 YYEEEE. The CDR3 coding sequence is TGTGCCAGCAGCTTCCACAGGTCACGCACAGATACGCAGTATTTT. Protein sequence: CASSFHRSRTDTQYF.

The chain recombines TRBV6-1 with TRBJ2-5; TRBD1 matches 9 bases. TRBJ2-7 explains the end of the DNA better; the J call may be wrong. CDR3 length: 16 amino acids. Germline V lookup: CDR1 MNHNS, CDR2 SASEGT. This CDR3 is CASSEAQGQGVNEQYF. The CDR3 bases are TGTGCCAGCAGTGAAGCGCAGGGACAGGGCGTGAACGAGCAGTACTTC.

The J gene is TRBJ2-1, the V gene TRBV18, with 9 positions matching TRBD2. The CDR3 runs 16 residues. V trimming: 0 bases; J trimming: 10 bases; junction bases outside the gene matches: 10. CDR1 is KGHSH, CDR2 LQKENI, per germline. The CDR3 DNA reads TGTGCCAGCTCACCACCGACTAGCGGCTCCTCCGGGGAGCAGTTCTTC. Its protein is CASSPPTSGSSGEQFF.

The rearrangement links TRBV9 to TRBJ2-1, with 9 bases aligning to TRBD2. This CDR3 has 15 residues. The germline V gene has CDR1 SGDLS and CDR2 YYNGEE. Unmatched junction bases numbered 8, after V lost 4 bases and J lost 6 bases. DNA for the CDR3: TGTGCCAGCAGCTTTAGCGGGAGTTTAGTCAATGAGCAGTTCTTC. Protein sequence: CASSFSGSLVNEQFF.

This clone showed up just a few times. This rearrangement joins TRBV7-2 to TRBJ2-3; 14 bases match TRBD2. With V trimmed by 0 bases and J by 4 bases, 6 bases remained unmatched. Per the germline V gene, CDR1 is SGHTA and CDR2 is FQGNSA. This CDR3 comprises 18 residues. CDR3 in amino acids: CASSLAFGTSGSADTQYF. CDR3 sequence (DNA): TGTGCCAGCAGCTTAGCGTTTGGGACTAGCGGGAGCGCAGATACGCAGTATTTT.

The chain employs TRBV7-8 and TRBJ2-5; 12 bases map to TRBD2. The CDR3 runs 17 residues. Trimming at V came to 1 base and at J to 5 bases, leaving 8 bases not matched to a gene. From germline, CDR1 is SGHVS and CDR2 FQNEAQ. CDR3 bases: TGTGCCAGCAGCTTAGATCTAGCGGGAGGGCCCTATGAGACCCAGTACTTC. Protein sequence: CASSLDLAGGPYETQYF. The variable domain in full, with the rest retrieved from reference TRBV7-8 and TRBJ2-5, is GAGVSQSPRYKVAKRGQDVALRCDPISGHVSLFWYQQALGQGPEFLTYFQNEAQLDKSGLPSDRFFAERPEGSVSTLKIQRTQQEDSAVYLCASSLDLAGGPYETQYFGPGTRLLVL.

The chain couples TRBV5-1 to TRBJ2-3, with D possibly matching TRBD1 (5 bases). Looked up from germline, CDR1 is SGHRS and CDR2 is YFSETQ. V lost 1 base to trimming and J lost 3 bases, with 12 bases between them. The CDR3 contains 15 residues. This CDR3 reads CASSLIQGTTDTQYF. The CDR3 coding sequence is TGCGCCAGCAGCTTGATCCAGGGAACTACAGATACGCAGTATTTT.

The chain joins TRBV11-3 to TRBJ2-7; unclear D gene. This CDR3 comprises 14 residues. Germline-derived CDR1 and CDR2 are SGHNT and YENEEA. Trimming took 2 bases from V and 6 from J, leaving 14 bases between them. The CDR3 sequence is CASSLLSNTGEQYF. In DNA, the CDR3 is TGTGCCAGCAGCTTATTATCCAACACGGGCGAGCAGTACTTC.

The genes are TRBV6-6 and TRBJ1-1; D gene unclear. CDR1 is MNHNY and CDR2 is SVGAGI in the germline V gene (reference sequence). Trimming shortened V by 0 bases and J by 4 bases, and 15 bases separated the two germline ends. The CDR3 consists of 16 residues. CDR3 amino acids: CASSYSPLPRATEAFF. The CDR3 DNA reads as TGTGCCAGCAGTTACTCTCCACTACCGAGGGCCACTGAAGCTTTCTTT.

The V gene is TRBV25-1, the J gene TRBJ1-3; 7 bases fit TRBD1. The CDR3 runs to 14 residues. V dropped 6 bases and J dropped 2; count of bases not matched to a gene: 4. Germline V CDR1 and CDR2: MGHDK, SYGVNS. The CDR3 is CASSDDRAGNTIYF. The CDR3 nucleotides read TGTGCCAGCAGCGACGACAGGGCTGGAAACACCATATATTTT.

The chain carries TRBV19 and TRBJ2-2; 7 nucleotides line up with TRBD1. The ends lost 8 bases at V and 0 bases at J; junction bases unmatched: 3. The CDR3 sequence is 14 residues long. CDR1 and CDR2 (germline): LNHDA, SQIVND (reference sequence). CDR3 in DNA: TGTGCCAGTGCGACAGGGCCGAACACCGGGGAGCTGTTTTTT. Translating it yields CASATGPNTGELFF.

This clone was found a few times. The CDR3, as DNA: TGTGCCAGCAGCCAACGACTAGCGACTAGCACAGATACGCAGTATTTT. Amino acid sequence: CASSQRLATSTDTQYF. The rearrangement uses TRBV14 and TRBJ2-3, with 8 nucleotides matching TRBD2. CDR1 SGHDN and CDR2 FVKESK come from the germline V gene. This CDR3 has 16 residues. J was trimmed by 0 bases and V by 2 bases; bases with no gene match: 4.

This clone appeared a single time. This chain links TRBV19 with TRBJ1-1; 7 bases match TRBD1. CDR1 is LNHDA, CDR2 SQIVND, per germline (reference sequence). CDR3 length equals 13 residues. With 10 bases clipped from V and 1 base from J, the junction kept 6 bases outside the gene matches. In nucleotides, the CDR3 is TGTGCCACCTCGGGACAGTCGAACACTGAAGCTTTCTTT. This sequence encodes CATSGQSNTEAFF. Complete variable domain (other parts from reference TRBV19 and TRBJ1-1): DGGITQSPKYLFRKEGQNVTLSCEQNLNHDAMYWYRQDPGQGLRLIYYSQIVNDFQKGDIAEGYSVSREKKESFPLTVTSAQKNPTAFYLCATSGQSNTEAFFGQGTRLTVV.

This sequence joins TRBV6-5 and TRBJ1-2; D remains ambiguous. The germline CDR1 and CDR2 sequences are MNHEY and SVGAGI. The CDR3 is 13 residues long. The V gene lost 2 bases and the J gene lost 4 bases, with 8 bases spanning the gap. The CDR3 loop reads CASSYEGGYGYTF. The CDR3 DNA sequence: TGTGCCAGCAGTTACGAGGGTGGCTATGGCTACACCTTC.

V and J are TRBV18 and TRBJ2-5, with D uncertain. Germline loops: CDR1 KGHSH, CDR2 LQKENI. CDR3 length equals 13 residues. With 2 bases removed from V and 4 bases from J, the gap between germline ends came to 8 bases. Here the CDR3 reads CASSPGSLETQYF. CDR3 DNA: TGTGCCAGCTCACCAGGCAGTTTAGAGACCCAGTACTTC. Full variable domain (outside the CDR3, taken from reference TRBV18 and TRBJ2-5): NAGVMQNPRHLVRRRGQEARLRCSPMKGHSHVYWYRQLPEEGLKFMVYLQKENIIDESGMPKERFSAEFPKEGPSILRIQQVVRGDSAAYFCASSPGSLETQYFGPGTRLLVL.